These T cell receptor beta chains were read from a single sample in a study of blood T cell repertoires in COVID-19. Some clones are missing from TCRdb's copy, which holds only in-frame ones; the method was immunoSEQ multiplex PCR. The sample records around 130,000 clones, over 80% being singletons. Sequencing used PBMCs or T cells enriched from blood (not recorded which). Receptor source: a man under 40 who had recovered from COVID-19. Both conserved end residues are part of each CDR3. The order of the fields is D gene, clone size, J gene, V gene, CDR3 DNA, CDR3 protein. A D gene is named only where the DNA matches it firmly. Where a row states a size, it is once, few, many or the class of an expanded clone; other rows omit it.

TRBD1,-,TRBJ1-1,TRBV2,TGTGCCACTACGACAGGGATAATGAACACTGAAGCTTTCTTT,CATTTGIMNTEAFF
-,-,TRBJ2-2,TRBV3-1/TRBV3-2,TGTGCCAGCAGCCAAGACCAGGGCTTAGGCACCGGGGAGCTGTTTTTT,CASSQDQGLGTGELFF
TRBD1,-,TRBJ1-3,TRBV2,TGTGCCAGCAGTGCGGACAGGGGCTCTGGAAACACCATATATTTT,CASSADRGSGNTIYF
TRBD1,-,TRBJ2-2,TRBV24-1,TGTGCCACCAGGGCTCAAGGGACAGGGGACACCGGGGAGCTGTTTTTT,CATRAQGTGDTGELFF
-,-,TRBJ1-1,TRBV7-9,TGTGCCAGCAGCTTAATAGTTGAAGCTTTCTTT,CASSLIVEAFF
TRBD2,-,TRBJ2-3,TRBV29-1,TGCAGCTCAAGGCGGGGGGCCGGAGATACGCAGTATTTT,CSSRRGAGDTQYF
TRBD2,once,TRBJ2-3,TRBV5-4,TGTGCCAGCAGCTTGGGGACTAGCGGGACCACTAGCACAGATACGCAGTATTTT,CASSLGTSGTTSTDTQYF
-,-,TRBJ2-5,TRBV7-9,TGTGCCAGCAGCTTTGGCGGGGCTCTTCAAGAGACCCAGTACTTC,CASSFGGALQETQYF
TRBD2,few,TRBJ2-2,TRBV5-1,TGCGCCACCTCGCCGGGACTAGGAATGGGGGAGCTGTTTTTT,CATSPGLGMGELFF
-,-,TRBJ1-6,TRBV5-1,TGCGCCAGCAGCCTGGACAGAAGTAATTCACCCCTCCACTTT,CASSLDRSNSPLHF
-,-,TRBJ2-1,TRBV27,TGTGCCAGCAGCCCCCAGATCCACAATGAGCAGTTCTTC,CASSPQIHNEQFF
TRBD2,-,TRBJ2-1,TRBV11-2,TGTGCCAGCAGCCCCCCGGGACTAGCGTACAATGAGCAGTTCTTC,CASSPPGLAYNEQFF
TRBD2,-,TRBJ2-3,TRBV29-1,TGCAGCGCCTCAGGAGGTAGCGGGAGCACAGATACGCAGTATTTT,CSASGGSGSTDTQYF
-,-,TRBJ2-4,TRBV5-4,TGTGCCAGCAGCTTACAGGATCCCTCGCCCATTCAGTACTTC,CASSLQDPSPIQYF
TRBD1,-,TRBJ2-1,TRBV24-1,TGTGCCACCAGTGATTTGTCACTCGGGACAGGGCTTTATGAGCAGTTCTTC,CATSDLSLGTGLYEQFF
-,-,TRBJ1-2,TRBV3-1/TRBV3-2,TGTGCCAGCAGCCAAGATCGGGGTGGCTATGGCTACACCTTC,CASSQDRGGYGYTF
TRBD2,-,TRBJ2-1,TRBV5-4,TGTGCCAGCAGCTTGGATGGAAGACTAGCGGAAAAGGGGTCCTACAATGAGCAGTTCTTC,CASSLDGRLAEKGSYNEQFF
-,-,TRBJ1-1,TRBV19,TGTGCCAGTAGTATAGTAGGGGGCACTGAAGCTTTCTTT,CASSIVGGTEAFF
TRBD1,few,TRBJ1-3,TRBV9,TGTGCCAGCAGCGTAAGTGTGGTGACAGGGGCTTACTCTGGAAACACCATATATTTT,CASSVSVVTGAYSGNTIYF
-,-,TRBJ2-1,TRBV5-4,TGTGCCAGCAGCTTGGGGGGAGTAGCGGCCGATGAGCAGTTCTTC,CASSLGGVAADEQFF
TRBD2,-,TRBJ2-3,TRBV29-1,TGCAGCTCCTCGGGACTAGCAAACACAGATACGCAGTATTTT,CSSSGLANTDTQYF
-,-,TRBJ2-1,TRBV19,TGTGCCAGTAGTGAGGGACTTTACAATGAGCAGTTCTTC,CASSEGLYNEQFF
-,-,TRBJ1-1,TRBV6-5,TGTGCCAGCAGTCACCGGACATGGAACACTGAAGCTTTCTTT,CASSHRTWNTEAFF
TRBD1,-,TRBJ2-7,TRBV2,TGTGCCAGCAGTACGGACAGGGGGGTCCCCTACGAGCAGTACTTC,CASSTDRGVPYEQYF
-,-,TRBJ1-1,TRBV12-3/TRBV12-4,TGTGCCAGCAGTCGGGGGAGCACTGAAGCTTTCTTT,CASSRGSTEAFF
-,-,TRBJ2-3,TRBV5-1,TGCGCCAGCAGCTTGGGTAACCAGGTTAAGGATACGCAGTATTTT,CASSLGNQVKDTQYF
-,-,TRBJ1-4,TRBV7-9,TGTGCCAGCGGACTGAGTGCGGAAAAACTGTTTTTT,CASGLSAEKLFF
-,-,TRBJ1-1,TRBV5-8,TGTGCCAGCAGCAGGAAGGGAGCGGCTTTCTTT,CASSRKGAAFF
-,-,TRBJ1-2,TRBV2,TGTGCCAGCAGTGAGGACCGGCAGGGAGGCATCTATGGCTACACCTTC,CASSEDRQGGIYGYTF
-,-,TRBJ2-4,TRBV19,TGTGCCAGTAACCAGGGCCTAGCCAAAAACATTCAGTACTTC,CASNQGLAKNIQYF
-,few,TRBJ1-4,TRBV15,TGTGCCACCAGCAGAGATCAGGCCGAAAATGAAAAACTGTTTTTT,CATSRDQAENEKLFF
TRBD1,-,TRBJ2-2,TRBV6-1,TGTGCCAGCAGTGAAGCTCTCCAGGGGGACACCGGGGAGCTGTTTTTT,CASSEALQGDTGELFF
TRBD2,once,TRBJ2-1,TRBV15,TGTGCCACCAGCAGGGGACTAGCGGAGAATGAGCAGTTCTTC,CATSRGLAENEQFF
TRBD1,-,TRBJ1-6,TRBV7-9,TGTGCCAGCAGCTTTGGGACAGGGTTCCTGGGGGATAATTCACCCCTCCACTTT,CASSFGTGFLGDNSPLHF
TRBD2,once,TRBJ2-1,TRBV2,TGTGCCAGCACCCTAGCGGGGGGCCGCTCGGAGCAGTTCTTC,CASTLAGGRSEQFF
-,once,TRBJ1-1,TRBV5-6,TGTGCCAGCAGCTTGGTGCCAGGGGTTGGGAGCACTGAAGCTTTCTTT,CASSLVPGVGSTEAFF
TRBD2,-,TRBJ2-3,TRBV3-1/TRBV3-2,TGTGCCAGCAGCCTAGGGACTAGAAACACAGATACGCAGTATTTT,CASSLGTRNTDTQYF
TRBD1,-,TRBJ1-2,TRBV5-1,TGCGCCAGCAGCTTAGGATTCGAGGGACAGGGAAGAGGCTACACCTTC,CASSLGFEGQGRGYTF
TRBD1,-,TRBJ2-7,TRBV28,TGTGCCAGCAGTAGACAGGGGTCGGGTTACGAGCAGTACTTC,CASSRQGSGYEQYF
-,-,TRBJ2-1,TRBV19,TGTGCCAGTAGTATAAGTCAGGGGGGCAATGAGCAGTTCTTC,CASSISQGGNEQFF
-,-,TRBJ2-5,TRBV7-2,TGTGCCAGCAGCTTAGTTGTGGGGCCAGAGACCCAGTACTTC,CASSLVVGPETQYF
TRBD2,-,TRBJ2-1,TRBV19,TGTGCCAGTAGGGAAACTAGCGGGAGATTGGATGAGCAGTTCTTC,CASRETSGRLDEQFF
-,-,TRBJ1-6,TRBV7-9,TGTGCCAGCAGCTTAGCGCAACAGAGTTCACCCCTCCACTTT,CASSLAQQSSPLHF
TRBD1,-,TRBJ2-7,TRBV7-3,TGTGCCAGCAGCTTTGGGACAGGGAACGAGCAGTACTTC,CASSFGTGNEQYF
TRBD1,-,TRBJ1-5,TRBV27,TGTGCCAGCAGTTCCTCGACAGGGATCAATCAGCCCCAGCATTTT,CASSSSTGINQPQHF
TRBD1,-,TRBJ1-5,TRBV27,TGTGCCAGCGCAGACAGGGTAGGTCAGCCCCAGCATTTT,CASADRVGQPQHF
-,-,TRBJ1-2,TRBV4-1,TGCGCCAGCAGCCAAGAACCGAGACCCGAGGGCGATGGCTACACCTTC,CASSQEPRPEGDGYTF
-,-,TRBJ1-1,TRBV28,TGTGCCAGCAGTCCCAAGCGGAGTGGGAACACTGAAGCTTTCTTT,CASSPKRSGNTEAFF
TRBD2,few,TRBJ2-3,TRBV30,TGTGCCTGGAGGGGACTAGCGGGGGGCACAGATACGCAGTATTTT,CAWRGLAGGTDTQYF